The present T cell receptor beta chain was sequenced within a study of cytomegalovirus exposure and HLA in healthy donors. Whole-study findings and limits: A link between a missense DCLRE1C variant and TCR beta V- and J-gene trimming emerged from a later analysis.

The germline CDR1 and CDR2 sequences are MNHEY and SMNVEV (reference sequence). CDR3 length: 16 residues. V dropped 5 bases and J dropped 0; count of bases not matched to a gene: 7. Primers for the PCR totalled 60 Vbeta and 13 Jbeta. Sequencing used immunoSEQ multiplex PCR; TCRdb keeps in-frame clones, though not all of them. The sample has about 170,000 clones; the top ten hold 0.7% to 1%. As to this clone: What it binds is unknown.

The chain recombines TRBV27 with TRBJ2-3, with 8 nucleotides matching TRBD2. The receptor was isolated from a woman under 30 in good health and CMV-seropositive. Material: PBMCs. CDR3 residues: CASSPTSGLSTDTQYF. In DNA, the CDR3 is TGTGCCAGCAGTCCTACTAGCGGCCTCAGCACAGATACGCAGTATTTT.